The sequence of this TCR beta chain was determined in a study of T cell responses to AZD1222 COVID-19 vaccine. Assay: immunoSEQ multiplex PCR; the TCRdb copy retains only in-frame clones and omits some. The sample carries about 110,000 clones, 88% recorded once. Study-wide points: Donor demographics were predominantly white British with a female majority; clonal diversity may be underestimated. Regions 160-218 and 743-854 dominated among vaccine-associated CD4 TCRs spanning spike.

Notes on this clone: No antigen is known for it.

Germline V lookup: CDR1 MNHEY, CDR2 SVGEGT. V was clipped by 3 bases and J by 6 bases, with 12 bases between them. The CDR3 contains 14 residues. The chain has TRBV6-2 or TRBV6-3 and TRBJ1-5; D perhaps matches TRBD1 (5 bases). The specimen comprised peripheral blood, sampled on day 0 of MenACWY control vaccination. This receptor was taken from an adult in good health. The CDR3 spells CASSYDQGSQPQHF. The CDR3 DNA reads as TGTGCCAGCAGTTATGACCAGGGCAGTCAGCCCCAGCATTTT.